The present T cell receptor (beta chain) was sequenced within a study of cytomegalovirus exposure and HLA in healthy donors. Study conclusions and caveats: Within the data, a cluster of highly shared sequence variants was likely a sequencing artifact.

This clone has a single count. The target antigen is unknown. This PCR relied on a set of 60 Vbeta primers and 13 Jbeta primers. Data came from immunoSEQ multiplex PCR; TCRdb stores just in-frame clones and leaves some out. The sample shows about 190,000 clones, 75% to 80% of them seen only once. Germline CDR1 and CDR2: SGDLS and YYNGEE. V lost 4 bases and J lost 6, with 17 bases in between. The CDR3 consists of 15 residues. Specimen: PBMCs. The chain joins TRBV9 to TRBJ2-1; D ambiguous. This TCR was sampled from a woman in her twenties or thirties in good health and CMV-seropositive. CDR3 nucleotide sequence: TGTGCCAGCAGCATCAGGCCCTCCCAAGTCAATGAGCAGTTCTTC. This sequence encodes CASSIRPSQVNEQFF.